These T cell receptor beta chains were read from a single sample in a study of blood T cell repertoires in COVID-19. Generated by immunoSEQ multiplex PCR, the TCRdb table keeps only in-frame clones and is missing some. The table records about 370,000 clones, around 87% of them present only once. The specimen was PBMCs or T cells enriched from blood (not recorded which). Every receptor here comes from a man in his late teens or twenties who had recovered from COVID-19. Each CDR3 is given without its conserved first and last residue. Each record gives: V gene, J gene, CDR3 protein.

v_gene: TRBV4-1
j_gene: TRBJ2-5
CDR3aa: ASSQGSGSGETQY

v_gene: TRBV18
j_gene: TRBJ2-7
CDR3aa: ASSPPAASSYEQY

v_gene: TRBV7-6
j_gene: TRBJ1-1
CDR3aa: ASSSGQDTEAF

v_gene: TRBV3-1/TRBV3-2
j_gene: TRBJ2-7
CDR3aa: ASSQAHEQY

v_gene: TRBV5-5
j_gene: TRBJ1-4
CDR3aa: ASSQTGPNEKLF

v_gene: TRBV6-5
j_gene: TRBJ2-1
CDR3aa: ASSYTGLAGVNEQF

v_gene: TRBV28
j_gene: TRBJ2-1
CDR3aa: ASTASSGSSSYNEQF

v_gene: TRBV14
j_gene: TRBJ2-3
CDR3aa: ASNDGTANTDTQY

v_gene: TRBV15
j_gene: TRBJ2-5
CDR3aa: ATSTKQETQY

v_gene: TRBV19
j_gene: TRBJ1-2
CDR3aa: ASSMALGAARGYT

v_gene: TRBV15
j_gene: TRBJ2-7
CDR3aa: ATSRWGKPGQGSYEQY

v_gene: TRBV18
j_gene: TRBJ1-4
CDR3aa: ASSPPTGPTNEKLF

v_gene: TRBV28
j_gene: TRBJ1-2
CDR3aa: ASLYPGKNYGYT

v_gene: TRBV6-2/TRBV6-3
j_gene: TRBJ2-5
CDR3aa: ASSLGLWGVGRETQY

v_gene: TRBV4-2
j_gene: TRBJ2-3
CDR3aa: ASSRGDPWRIAGRSTDTQY

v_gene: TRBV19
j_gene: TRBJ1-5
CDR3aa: ASSPRDRARRPQH

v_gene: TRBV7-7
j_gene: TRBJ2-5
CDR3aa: ASSLLSSGQETQY

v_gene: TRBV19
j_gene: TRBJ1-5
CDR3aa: ASSTPGTGGYQPQH

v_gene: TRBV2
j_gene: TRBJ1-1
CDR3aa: ASSDPSGDTEAF

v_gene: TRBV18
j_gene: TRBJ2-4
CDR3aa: ASSPRGTGLAKNIQY

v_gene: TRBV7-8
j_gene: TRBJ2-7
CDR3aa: ASSFPGLAGTYEQY

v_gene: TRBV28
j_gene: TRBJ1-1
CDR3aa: ASSLSWAGNTEAF

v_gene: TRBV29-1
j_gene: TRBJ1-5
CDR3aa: SVAGTSGQPQH

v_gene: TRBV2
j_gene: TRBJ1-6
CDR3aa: ASSVEGVDSPLH

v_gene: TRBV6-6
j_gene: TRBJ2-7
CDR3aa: ASSYSQRSEQY

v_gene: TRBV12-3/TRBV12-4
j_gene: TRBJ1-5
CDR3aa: ASSGLADQH

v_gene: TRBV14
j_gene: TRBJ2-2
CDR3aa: ASSRQVLLNTGELF

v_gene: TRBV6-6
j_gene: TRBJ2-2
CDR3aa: ASSYPRTGGNGELF

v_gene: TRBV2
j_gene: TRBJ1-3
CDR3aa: ATNQGSGNTIY

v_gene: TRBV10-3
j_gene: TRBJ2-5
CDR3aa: AISETSGEQETQY

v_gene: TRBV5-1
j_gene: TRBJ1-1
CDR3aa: ASSSGQSMNTEAF

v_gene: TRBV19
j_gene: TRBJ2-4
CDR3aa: ASSDSRLAKNIQY

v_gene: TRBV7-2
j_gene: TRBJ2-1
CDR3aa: ASSLGGGNEQF

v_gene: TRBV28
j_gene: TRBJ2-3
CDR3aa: ASTESGGDTQY

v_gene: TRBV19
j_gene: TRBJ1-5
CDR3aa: ASRDTDQPQH

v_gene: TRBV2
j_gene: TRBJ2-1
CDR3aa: ASRLRQGSYNEQF

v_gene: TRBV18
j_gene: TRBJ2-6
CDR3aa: ASSPPGMRAGANVLT

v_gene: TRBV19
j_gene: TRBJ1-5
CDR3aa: ASSTLLTGFNQPQH

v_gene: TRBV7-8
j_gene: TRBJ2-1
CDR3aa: ASSLPGLAGVRNYEQF

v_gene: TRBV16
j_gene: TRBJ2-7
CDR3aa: ASSQSEVTGLSYEQY

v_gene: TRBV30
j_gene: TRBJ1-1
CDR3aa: AWSPQMTANTEAF

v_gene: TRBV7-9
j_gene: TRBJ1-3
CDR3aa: ASSLAVGSTIY

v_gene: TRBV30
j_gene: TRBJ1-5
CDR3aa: AWSVQPGPNQPQH

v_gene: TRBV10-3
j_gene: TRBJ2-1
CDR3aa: ATTRIVGPYNEQF

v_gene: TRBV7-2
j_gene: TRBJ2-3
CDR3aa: ASSLGQGSNTQY

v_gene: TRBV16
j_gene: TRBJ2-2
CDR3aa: ASSQEQAVGELF

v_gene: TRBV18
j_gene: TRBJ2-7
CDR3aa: ASSPPTSGRYEQY

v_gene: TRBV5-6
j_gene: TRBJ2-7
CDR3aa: ASSFTAYEQY

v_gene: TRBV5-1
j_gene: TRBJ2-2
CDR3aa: ASSPGENSAIRELF

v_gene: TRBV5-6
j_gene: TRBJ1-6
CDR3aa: ASSLGSRQYNSPLH

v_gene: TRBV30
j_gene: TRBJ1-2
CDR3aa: AWSEVVGYGYT

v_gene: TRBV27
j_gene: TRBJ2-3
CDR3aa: ASSPGQGPDTQY

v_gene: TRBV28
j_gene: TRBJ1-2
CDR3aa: ASSHRDRVDYGYT

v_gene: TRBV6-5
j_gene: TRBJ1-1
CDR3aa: ASSHGRGTEAF

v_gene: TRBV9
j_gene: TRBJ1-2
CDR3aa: ASSPLGDRGNYGYT